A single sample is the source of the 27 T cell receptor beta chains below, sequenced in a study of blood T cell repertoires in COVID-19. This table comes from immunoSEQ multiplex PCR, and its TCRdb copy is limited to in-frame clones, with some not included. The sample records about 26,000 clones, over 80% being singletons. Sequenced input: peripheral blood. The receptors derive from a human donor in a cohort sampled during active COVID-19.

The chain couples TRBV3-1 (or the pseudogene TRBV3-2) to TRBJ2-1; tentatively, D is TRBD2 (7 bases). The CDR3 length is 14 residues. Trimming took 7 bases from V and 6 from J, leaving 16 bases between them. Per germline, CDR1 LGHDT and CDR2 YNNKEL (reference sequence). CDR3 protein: CASTRGGMGNEQFF. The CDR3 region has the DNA TGTGCCAGCACCAGGGGAGGGATGGGCAATGAGCAGTTCTTC.

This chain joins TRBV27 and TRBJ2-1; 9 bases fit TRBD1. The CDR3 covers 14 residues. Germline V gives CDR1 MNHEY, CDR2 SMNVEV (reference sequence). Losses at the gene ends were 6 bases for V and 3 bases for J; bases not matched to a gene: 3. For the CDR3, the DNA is TGTGCCAGCAGAAGGACAGGGGACTACAATGAGCAGTTCTTC. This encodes CASRRTGDYNEQFF.

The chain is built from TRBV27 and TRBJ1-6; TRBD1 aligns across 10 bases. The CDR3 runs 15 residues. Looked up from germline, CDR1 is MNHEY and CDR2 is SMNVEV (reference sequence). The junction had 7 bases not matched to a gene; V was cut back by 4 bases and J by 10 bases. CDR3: CASSSDRGLRSPLHF. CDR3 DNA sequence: TGTGCCAGCAGTTCCGACAGGGGGCTGAGATCACCCCTCCACTTT.

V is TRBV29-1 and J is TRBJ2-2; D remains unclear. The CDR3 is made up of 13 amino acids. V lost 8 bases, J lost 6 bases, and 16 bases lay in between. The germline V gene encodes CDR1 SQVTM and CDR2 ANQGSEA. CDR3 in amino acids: CSSFPRLPGELFF. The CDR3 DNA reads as TGCAGCTCCTTCCCTAGGTTACCCGGGGAGCTGTTTTTT.

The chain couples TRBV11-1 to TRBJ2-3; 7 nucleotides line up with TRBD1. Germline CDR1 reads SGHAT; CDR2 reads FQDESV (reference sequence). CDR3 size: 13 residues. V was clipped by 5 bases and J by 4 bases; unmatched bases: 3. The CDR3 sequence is CASSPDRPDTQYF. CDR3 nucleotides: TGTGCCAGCAGCCCGGACAGGCCAGATACGCAGTATTTT.

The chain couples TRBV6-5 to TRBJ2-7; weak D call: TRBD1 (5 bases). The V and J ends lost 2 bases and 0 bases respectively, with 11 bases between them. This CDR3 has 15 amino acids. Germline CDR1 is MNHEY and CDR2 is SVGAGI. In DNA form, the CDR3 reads TGTGCCAGCAGTTACGGGGCAGTGGGCTCCTACGAGCAGTACTTC. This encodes CASSYGAVGSYEQYF.

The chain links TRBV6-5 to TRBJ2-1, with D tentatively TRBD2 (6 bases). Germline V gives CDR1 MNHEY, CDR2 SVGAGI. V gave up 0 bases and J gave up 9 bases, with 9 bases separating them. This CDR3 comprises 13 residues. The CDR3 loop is CASSYSRRGEQFF. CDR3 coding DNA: TGTGCCAGCAGTTACTCCAGGCGGGGTGAGCAGTTCTTC.

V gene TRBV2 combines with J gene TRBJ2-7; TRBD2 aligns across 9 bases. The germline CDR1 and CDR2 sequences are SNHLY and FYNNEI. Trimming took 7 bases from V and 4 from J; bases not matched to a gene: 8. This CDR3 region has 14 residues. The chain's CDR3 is CASTEGLARYEQYF. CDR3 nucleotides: TGTGCCAGCACCGAGGGACTAGCACGGTACGAGCAGTACTTC.

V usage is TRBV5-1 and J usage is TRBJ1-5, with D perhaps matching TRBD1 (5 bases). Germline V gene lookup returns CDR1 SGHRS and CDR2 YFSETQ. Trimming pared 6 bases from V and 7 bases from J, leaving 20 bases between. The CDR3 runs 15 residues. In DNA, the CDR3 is TGCGCCAGCACGCCGTCGGGCGGGACGGGACAGCCCCAGCATTTT. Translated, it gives CASTPSGGTGQPQHF. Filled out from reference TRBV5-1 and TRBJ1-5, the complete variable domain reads KAGVTQTPRYLIKTRGQQVTLSCSPISGHRSVSWYQQTPGQGLQFLFEYFSETQRNKGNFPGRFSGRQFSNSRSEMNVSTLELGDSALYLCASTPSGGTGQPQHFGDGTRLSIL.

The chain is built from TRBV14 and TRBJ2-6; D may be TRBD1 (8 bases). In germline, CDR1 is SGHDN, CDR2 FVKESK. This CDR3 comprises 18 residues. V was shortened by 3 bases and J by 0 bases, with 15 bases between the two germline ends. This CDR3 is CASSHTGGGSSGANVLTF. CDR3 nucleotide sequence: TGTGCCAGCAGCCACACAGGGGGGGGAAGCTCTGGGGCCAACGTCCTGACTTTC.

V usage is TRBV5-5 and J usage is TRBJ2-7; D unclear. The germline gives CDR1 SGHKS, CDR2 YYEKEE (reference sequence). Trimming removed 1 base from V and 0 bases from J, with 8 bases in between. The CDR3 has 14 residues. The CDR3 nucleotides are TGTGCCAGCAGCTTGCGCCAGGCCTCCTACGAGCAGTACTTC. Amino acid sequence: CASSLRQASYEQYF.

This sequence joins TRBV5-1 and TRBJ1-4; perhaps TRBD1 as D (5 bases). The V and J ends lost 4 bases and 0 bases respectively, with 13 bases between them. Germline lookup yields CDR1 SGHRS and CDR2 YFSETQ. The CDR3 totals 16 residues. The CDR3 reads CASSVVGGATNEKLFF. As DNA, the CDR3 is TGCGCCAGCAGCGTCGTGGGGGGTGCAACTAATGAAAAACTGTTTTTT.

The CDR3 region is CASSLVGTGFVTGELFF. The CDR3 DNA is TGTGCCAGCAGCTTAGTCGGGACAGGTTTTGTCACCGGGGAGCTGTTTTTT. This chain connects TRBV7-9 to TRBJ2-2; 8 positions match TRBD1. Germline V gives CDR1 SEHNR, CDR2 FQNEAQ (reference sequence). The length of the CDR3 is 17 residues. The junction had 8 bases not matched to a gene; V was cut back by 1 base and J by 4 bases.

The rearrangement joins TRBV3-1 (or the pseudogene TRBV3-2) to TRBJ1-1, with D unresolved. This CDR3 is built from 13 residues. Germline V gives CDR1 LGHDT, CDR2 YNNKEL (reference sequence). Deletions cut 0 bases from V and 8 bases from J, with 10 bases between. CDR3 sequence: CASSQDLREEAFF. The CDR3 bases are TGTGCCAGCAGCCAAGATTTGCGGGAAGAAGCTTTCTTT.

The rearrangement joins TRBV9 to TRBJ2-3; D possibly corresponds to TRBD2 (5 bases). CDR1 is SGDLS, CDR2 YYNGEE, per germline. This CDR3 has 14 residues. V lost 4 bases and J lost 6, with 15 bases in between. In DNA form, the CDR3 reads TGTGCCAGCAGCCCTTTTCTGGGGAGCGATACGCAGTATTTT. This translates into CASSPFLGSDTQYF.

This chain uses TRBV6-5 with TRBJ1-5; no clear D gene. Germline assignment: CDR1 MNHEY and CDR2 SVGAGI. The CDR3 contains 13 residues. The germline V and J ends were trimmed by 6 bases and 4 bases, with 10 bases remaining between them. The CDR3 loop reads CASSLKLNQPQHF. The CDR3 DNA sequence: TGTGCCAGCAGCCTAAAACTTAATCAGCCCCAGCATTTT.

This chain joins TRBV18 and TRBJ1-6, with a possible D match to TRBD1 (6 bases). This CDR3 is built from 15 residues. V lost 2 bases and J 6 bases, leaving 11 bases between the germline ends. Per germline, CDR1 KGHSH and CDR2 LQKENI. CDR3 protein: CASSPFGTPNSPLHF. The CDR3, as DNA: TGTGCCAGCTCACCATTTGGGACACCTAATTCACCCCTCCACTTT.

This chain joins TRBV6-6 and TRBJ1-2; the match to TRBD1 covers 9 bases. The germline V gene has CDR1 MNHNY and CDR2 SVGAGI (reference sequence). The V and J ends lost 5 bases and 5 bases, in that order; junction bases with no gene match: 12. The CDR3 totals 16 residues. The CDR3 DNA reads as TGTGCCAGCAGTGTAGGACAGGGGTCGTTTGGTTATGGCTACACCTTC. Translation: CASSVGQGSFGYGYTF.

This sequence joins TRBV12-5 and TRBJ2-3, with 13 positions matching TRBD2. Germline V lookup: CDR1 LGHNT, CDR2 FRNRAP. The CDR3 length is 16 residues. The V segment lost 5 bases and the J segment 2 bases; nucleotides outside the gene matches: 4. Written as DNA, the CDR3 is TGTGCTAGTGGTATGGGACTAGCGGGGAACACAGATACGCAGTATTTT. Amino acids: CASGMGLAGNTDTQYF.

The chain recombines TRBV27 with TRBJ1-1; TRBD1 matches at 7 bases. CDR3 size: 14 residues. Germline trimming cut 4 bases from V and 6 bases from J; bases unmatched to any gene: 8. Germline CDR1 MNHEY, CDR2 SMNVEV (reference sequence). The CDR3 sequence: CASSYRGAFAEAFF. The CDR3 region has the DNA TGTGCCAGCAGTTACAGGGGCGCGTTCGCTGAAGCTTTCTTT.

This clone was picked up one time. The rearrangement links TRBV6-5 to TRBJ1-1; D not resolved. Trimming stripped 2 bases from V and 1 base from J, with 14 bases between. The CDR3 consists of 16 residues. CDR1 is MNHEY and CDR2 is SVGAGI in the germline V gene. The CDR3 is CASSYAARYGNTEAFF. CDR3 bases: TGTGCCAGCAGTTACGCCGCGAGGTATGGGAACACTGAAGCTTTCTTT.

The CDR3 nucleotides read TGTGCCAGCACTCTCCGAGGCGGGGAGCTGTTTTTT. Its translation is CASTLRGGELFF. The chain recombines TRBV6-5 with TRBJ2-2; no clear D. The CDR3 covers 12 residues. Germline V gives CDR1 MNHEY, CDR2 SVGAGI. V lost 7 bases and J lost 7, with 10 bases in between.

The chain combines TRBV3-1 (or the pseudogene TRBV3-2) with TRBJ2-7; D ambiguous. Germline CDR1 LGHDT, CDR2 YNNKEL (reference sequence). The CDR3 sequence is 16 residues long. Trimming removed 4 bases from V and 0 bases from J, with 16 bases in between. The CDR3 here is CASSPYSDTRSYEQYF. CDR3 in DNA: TGTGCCAGCAGCCCCTATTCTGACACTCGCTCCTACGAGCAGTACTTC.

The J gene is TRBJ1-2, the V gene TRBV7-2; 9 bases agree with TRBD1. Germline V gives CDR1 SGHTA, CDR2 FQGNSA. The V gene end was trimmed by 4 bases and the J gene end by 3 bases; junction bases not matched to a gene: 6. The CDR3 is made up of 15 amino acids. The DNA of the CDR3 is TGTGCCAGCAGCTCCCCGGGACAGGGCCACTATGGCTACACCTTC. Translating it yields CASSSPGQGHYGYTF.

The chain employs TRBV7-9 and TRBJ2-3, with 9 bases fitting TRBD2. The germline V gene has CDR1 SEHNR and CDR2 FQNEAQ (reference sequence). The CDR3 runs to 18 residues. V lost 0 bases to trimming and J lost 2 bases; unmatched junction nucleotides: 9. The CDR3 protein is CASSLAQGGGVPTDTQYF. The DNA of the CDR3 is TGTGCCAGCAGCTTAGCGCAAGGCGGGGGGGTACCCACAGATACGCAGTATTTT.

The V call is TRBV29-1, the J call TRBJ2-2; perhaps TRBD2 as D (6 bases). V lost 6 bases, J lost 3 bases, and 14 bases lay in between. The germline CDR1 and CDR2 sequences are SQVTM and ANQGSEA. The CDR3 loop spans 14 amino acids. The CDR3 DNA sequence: TGCAGCGTAGGCGGAGGGATGGACACCGGGGAGCTGTTTTTT. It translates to CSVGGGMDTGELFF.

The CDR3 here is CASSRTSFPNEQFF. The CDR3 nucleotides read TGTGCCAGCAGTCGGACTAGTTTCCCAAATGAGCAGTTCTTC. The chain employs TRBV28 and TRBJ2-1; 7 bases map to TRBD2. Trimming took 5 bases from V and 7 from J; bases not matched to a gene: 8. Germline CDR1 MDHEN, CDR2 SYDVKM. This CDR3 region has 14 residues.